This TCR beta chain was sequenced for a study of CD8 T cells in ankylosing spondylitis. Whole-study results and caveats: Ankylosing spondylitis blood seemed to carry a telltale TCR beta motif made of about 8 highly homologous variants. Certain motif variants had earlier been reported in reactive arthritis synovial fluid and blood. Reports say disease-linked clones showed up significantly more in matched ankylosing spondylitis synovial fluid.

This clonotype was detected only a few times. Its antigen is as yet unknown. It was by quantitative 5'-RACE with molecular barcodes that TCR beta libraries were made. TCRdb called the 5' RACE reads again in MiXCR, with one record for every CDR3 protein. The sample carries about 340,000 distinct CDR3 sequences, around 15% recorded once. CDR1 PRHDT and CDR2 FYEKMQ come from the germline V gene (reference sequence). The CDR3 runs to 14 residues. V lost 4 bases and J lost 1; bases outside the gene matches: 3. This clonotype was sampled from a male donor with ankylosing spondylitis or in good health (not recorded which). Sequencing was performed on blood, either unsorted or a sorted T cell fraction (not recorded which). The chain recombines TRBV13 with TRBJ2-5, with 7 bases that match TRBD1. CDR3 residues: CASSWNRGQETQYF. In DNA, the CDR3 is TGTGCCAGCAGCTGGAACAGGGGCCAAGAGACCCAGTACTTC.